Given below is one T cell receptor (beta chain) in context. The antigen remains unidentified. Repertoires were generated with immunoSEQ multiplex PCR, while TCRdb's copy carries only in-frame clones and drops some. Here the sample spans 100,000 to 130,000 clones, 70% to 90% being singletons. These data are taken from a study of T cell responses to AZD1222 COVID-19 vaccine. Study conclusions and caveats: The donors showed a predominance of white British ancestry and of females, with possible underestimation of clonal diversity. Increased Spike-specific TCR breadth and depth were observed after two AZD1222 doses.

The CDR3 sequence is 12 residues long. CDR1 and CDR2 (germline): MGHDK, SYGVNS. With 9 bases removed from V and 8 bases from J, the gap between germline ends came to 11 bases. Specimen: peripheral blood, collected on day 0 of AZD1222 vaccination. The source is an adult in good health. The V call is TRBV25-1, the J call TRBJ1-6; the D gene is possibly TRBD1 (6 bases). The CDR3 protein is CASGQGYSPLHF. In nucleotides, the CDR3 is TGTGCCAGTGGCCAGGGGTATTCACCCCTCCACTTT. Combining the CDR3 with reference TRBV25-1 and TRBJ1-6 gives the whole variable domain EADIYQTPRYLVIGTGKKITLECSQTMGHDKMYWYQQDPGMELHLIHYSYGVNSTEKGDLSSESTVSRIRTEHFPLTLESARPSHTSQYLCASGQGYSPLHFGNGTRLTVT.